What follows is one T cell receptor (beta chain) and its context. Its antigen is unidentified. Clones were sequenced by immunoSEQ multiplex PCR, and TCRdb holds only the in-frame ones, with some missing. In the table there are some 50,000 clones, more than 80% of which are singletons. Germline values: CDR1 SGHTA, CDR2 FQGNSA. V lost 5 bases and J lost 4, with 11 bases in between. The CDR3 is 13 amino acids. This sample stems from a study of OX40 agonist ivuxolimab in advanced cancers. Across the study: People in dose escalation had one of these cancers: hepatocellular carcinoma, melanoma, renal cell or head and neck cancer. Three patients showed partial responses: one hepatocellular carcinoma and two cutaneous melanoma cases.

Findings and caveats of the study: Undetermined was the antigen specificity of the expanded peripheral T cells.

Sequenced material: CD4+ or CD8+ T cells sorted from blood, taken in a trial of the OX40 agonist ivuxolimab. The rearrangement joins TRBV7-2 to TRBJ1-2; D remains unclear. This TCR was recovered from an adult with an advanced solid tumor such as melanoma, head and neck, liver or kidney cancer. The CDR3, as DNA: TGTGCCAGCAGCATCCCGGGAAGCTATGGCTACACCTTC. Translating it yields CASSIPGSYGYTF.